This TCR beta chain was recorded in a study of OX40 agonist ivuxolimab in advanced cancers. About the study: Two patients with cutaneous melanoma and one with hepatocellular carcinoma, three in total, showed partial responses.

The method was immunoSEQ multiplex PCR; TCRdb's version includes in-frame clones alone and lacks a portion of them. The sample carries about 67,000 clones, 87% recorded once. V dropped 0 bases and J dropped 3 bases, with 9 bases sitting between them. This CDR3 has 14 amino acids. CDR1 LNHNV and CDR2 YYDKDF come from the germline V gene (reference sequence). This clonotype was sampled from an adult with an advanced solid tumor such as melanoma, head and neck, liver or kidney cancer. The V call is TRBV15, the J call TRBJ2-7; TRBD1 might be the D (6 bases). The source material was CD4+ or CD8+ T cells sorted from blood, sampled in a trial of the OX40 agonist ivuxolimab. The CDR3 sequence: CATSRDFRGYEQYF. CDR3 DNA sequence: TGTGCCACCAGCAGAGATTTCAGGGGCTACGAGCAGTACTTC.